Listed here are 20 T cell receptor beta chains from one sample, sequenced in a study of beta chain features in type 1 diabetes. Whole-study results and caveats: For Type 1 diabetes patients, all four CD4+ subsets carried TCRB CDR3s that were moderately but significantly shorter.

What was sequenced were expressed TCRB transcripts, since all of the isolated RNA had been reverse transcribed. The assay was immunoSEQ multiplex PCR, and TCRdb's table has in-frame clones only and misses some. This sample has approximately 250,000 clones, with approximately 10% found just once. For these receptors, no antigen is known. Sequencing was carried out using naive CD4+ T cells from blood. The origin of the receptors is a man between 25 and 39 years old with type 1 diabetes.

This clone was picked up a small number of times. V is TRBV4-3 and J is TRBJ2-7, with TRBD1 matching over 7 bases. Germline CDR1 is LGHNA and CDR2 is YSLEER. Trimming at V came to 7 bases and at J to 4 bases, leaving 10 bases not matched to a gene. The CDR3 extends over 14 amino acids. CDR3 residues: CASNPGQRGYEQYF. DNA of the CDR3: TGCGCCAGCAACCCGGGACAGAGGGGGTACGAGCAGTACTTC.

The chain links TRBV29-1 to TRBJ2-3; 8 bases are a match to TRBD2. V was clipped by 7 bases and J by 2 bases; unmatched bases: 8. There are 14 residues in the CDR3. Germline values: CDR1 SQVTM, CDR2 ANQGSEA. The CDR3 loop reads CSGLAGLHTDTQYF. CDR3 nucleotides: TGCAGCGGCTTAGCGGGGCTACACACAGATACGCAGTATTTT.

This clone was counted between two and nine times. The rearrangement joins TRBV15 to TRBJ2-7; 11 bases line up with TRBD1. The V and J ends lost 0 bases and 0 bases, in that order; junction bases with no gene match: 4. Germline CDR1 LNHNV, CDR2 YYDKDF (reference sequence). The CDR3 runs to 17 residues. CDR3 sequence (DNA): TGTGCCACCAGCAGAGATCGGGGACAGGGGGTCTCCTACGAGCAGTACTTC. This gives the protein CATSRDRGQGVSYEQYF.

V usage is TRBV15 and J usage is TRBJ2-7; D is perhaps TRBD1 (6 bases). Trimming pared 1 base from V and 3 bases from J, leaving 13 bases between. The CDR3 consists of 15 residues. Germline-derived CDR1 and CDR2 are LNHNV and YYDKDF (reference sequence). CDR3 sequence: CATSRVRQGNYEQYF. The CDR3 DNA reads as TGTGCCACCAGCAGAGTTCGGCAGGGGAACTACGAGCAGTACTTC.

This chain joins TRBV10-3 and TRBJ2-1; 7 bases agree with TRBD1. The CDR3 runs to 13 residues. The V segment lost 11 bases and the J segment 5 bases; nucleotides outside the gene matches: 9. CDR1 is ENHRY and CDR2 is SYGVKD in the germline V gene. CDR3 protein: CAARQGLNNEQFF. The DNA for the CDR3 is TGTGCCGCCCGACAGGGCCTGAACAATGAGCAGTTCTTC.

V and J are TRBV6-1 and TRBJ2-3; TRBD1 is a possible D gene (6 bases). CDR1 is MNHNS, CDR2 SASEGT, per germline. The V gene lost 6 bases and the J gene lost 4 bases, with 14 bases spanning the gap. This CDR3 contains 14 residues. Here the CDR3 reads CASSRTVSPDTQYF. The CDR3 DNA is TGTGCCAGCAGCCGGACAGTGAGTCCAGATACGCAGTATTTT.

This clone was picked up a small number of times. The chain has TRBV5-1 and TRBJ2-1, with D uncertain. V lost 4 bases and J lost 3, with 8 bases in between. The CDR3 is 13 amino acids. Germline V gene lookup returns CDR1 SGHRS and CDR2 YFSETQ. The CDR3, as DNA: TGCGCCAGCAGCACCAACAGCTACAATGAGCAGTTCTTC. It yields the protein CASSTNSYNEQFF.

This clone was seen a few times. Written as DNA, the CDR3 is TGTGCCAGCAGTGACGGGACACGAAATTCACCCCTCCACTTT. Translation: CASSDGTRNSPLHF. The J gene is TRBJ1-6, the V gene TRBV25-1, with D possibly TRBD1 on 6 matching bases. Germline V gene sequence: CDR1 MGHDK, CDR2 SYGVNS. The V end was cut by 3 bases, the J end by 7 bases, with 10 bases between. CDR3 length: 14 amino acids.

The chain employs TRBV2 and TRBJ2-1; D ambiguous. The length of the CDR3 is 12 residues. CDR1 is SNHLY, CDR2 FYNNEI, per germline. Between the trimmed V and J ends, which lost 1 base and 10 bases, there was a span of 8 bases. The CDR3 DNA follows: TGTGCCAGCAGTGAAGGCCCAGCGGAGCAGTTCTTC. Translated, it gives CASSEGPAEQFF.

The chain uses TRBV18 and TRBJ1-2; no clear D. There are 12 residues in the CDR3. V shed 5 bases and J shed 7 bases, with 11 bases lying between them. Per germline, CDR1 KGHSH and CDR2 LQKENI. Here the CDR3 reads CASSSSAGGYTF. CDR3 sequence (DNA): TGTGCCAGCTCATCAAGCGCGGGTGGCTACACCTTC. The complete variable domain, with remaining parts taken from reference TRBV18 and TRBJ1-2, reads NAGVMQNPRHLVRRRGQEARLRCSPMKGHSHVYWYRQLPEEGLKFMVYLQKENIIDESGMPKERFSAEFPKEGPSILRIQQVVRGDSAAYFCASSSSAGGYTFGSGTRLTVV.

The chain has TRBV11-2 and TRBJ2-5, with 7 bases matching TRBD2. CDR3 length: 13 residues. Trimming at V came to 5 bases and at J to 5 bases, leaving 5 bases not matched to a gene. Per germline, CDR1 SGHAT and CDR2 FQNNGV. The CDR3 protein is CASSPTSWETQYF. Written as DNA, the CDR3 is TGTGCCAGCAGCCCGACTAGCTGGGAGACCCAGTACTTC.

The sample holds a few counts of this clone. This chain joins TRBV18 and TRBJ2-3; the match to TRBD1 covers 7 bases. The germline gives CDR1 KGHSH, CDR2 LQKENI. The ends lost 5 bases at V and 2 bases at J; junction bases unmatched: 4. CDR3 length: 14 residues. This CDR3 reads CASSGDRFTDTQYF. Written as DNA, the CDR3 is TGTGCCAGCTCAGGGGACAGATTCACAGATACGCAGTATTTT.

V and J are TRBV30 and TRBJ2-1; D is possibly TRBD2 (6 bases). From germline, CDR1 is GTSNPN and CDR2 SVGIG (reference sequence). V lost 3 bases and J lost 10, with 13 bases in between. This CDR3 has 12 residues. The CDR3 DNA follows: TGTGCCTGGAGCGGGGGAAGCTGGGAGCAGTTCTTC. It specifies CAWSGGSWEQFF.

This clone has only a few counts. The V call is TRBV18, the J call TRBJ2-6; 9 nucleotides agree with TRBD1. The CDR3 has 18 residues. Trimming removed 4 bases from V and 0 bases from J; junction bases left unmatched: 7. CDR1 and CDR2 from the germline V gene are KGHSH and LQKENI. The CDR3 protein is CASSLTGGWSSGANVLTF. As DNA, the CDR3 is TGTGCCAGCTCACTCACAGGGGGCTGGTCCTCTGGGGCCAACGTCCTGACTTTC.

This clone showed up just a few times. The chain has TRBV29-1 and TRBJ2-7; 15 bases match TRBD2. This CDR3 spans 14 amino acids. CDR1 and CDR2 from the germline V gene are SQVTM and ANQGSEA. V lost 4 bases to trimming and J lost 11 bases; unmatched junction nucleotides: 9. The CDR3 region has the DNA TGCAGCGTTGTCAGCGGGACTAGCGGGGGGAAGGAGTACTTC. It encodes CSVVSGTSGGKEYF.

This clone was detected a few times. This chain joins TRBV11-2 and TRBJ1-6; weak D call: TRBD1 (5 bases). V was trimmed by 5 bases and J by 9 bases, leaving 14 bases between them. The CDR3 is 14 amino acids. Germline V lookup: CDR1 SGHAT, CDR2 FQNNGV. The CDR3 DNA reads TGTGCCAGCAGCGGGGCCCTCCTGGGTTCACCCCTCCACTTT. This codes for CASSGALLGSPLHF.

V is TRBV2 and J is TRBJ1-2, with 9 bases lining up with TRBD1. Germline loops: CDR1 SNHLY, CDR2 FYNNEI. V shed 3 bases and J 6 bases; nucleotides not matched to a gene: 2. The CDR3 consists of 13 residues. The CDR3 region is CASSDYRGHGYTF. The CDR3 DNA reads TGTGCCAGCAGTGATTACAGGGGGCATGGCTACACCTTC.

This clone came up a few times. The V gene is TRBV6-5, the J gene TRBJ1-6; tentatively, D is TRBD1 (5 bases). The CDR3 loop spans 14 amino acids. V shed 2 bases and J shed 6 bases, with 8 bases lying between them. The germline V gene has CDR1 MNHEY and CDR2 SVGAGI. The chain's CDR3 is CASSYGAVNSPLHF. The DNA of the CDR3 is TGTGCCAGCAGTTACGGGGCAGTTAATTCACCCCTCCACTTT.

This chain joins TRBV6-6 and TRBJ2-3; maybe TRBD2 (6 bases). The V gene's germline CDR1 is MNHNY and CDR2 SVGAGI (reference sequence). The V gene lost 7 bases and the J gene lost 4 bases, with 15 bases spanning the gap. The CDR3 extends over 14 amino acids. CDR3 protein: CASIRVRGADTQYF. Written as DNA, the CDR3 is TGTGCCAGCATCAGGGTACGCGGGGCAGATACGCAGTATTTT.

V usage is TRBV5-1 and J usage is TRBJ2-7; TRBD1 matches 9 bases. Trimming took 9 bases from V and 7 from J; bases not matched to a gene: 8. The CDR3 has 12 amino acids. Germline-derived CDR1 and CDR2 are SGHRS and YFSETQ. As DNA, the CDR3 is TGCGCCATATACAGGGGGCCGTGGGAGCAGTACTTC. Translated: CAIYRGPWEQYF.